One and the same sample provided the 12 T cell receptor beta chains below, sequenced in a study of blood T cell repertoires in COVID-19. Assay: immunoSEQ multiplex PCR; the TCRdb copy retains only in-frame clones and omits some. The data show 75,000 to 95,000 clones, more than 75% seen once. Material: peripheral blood. These receptor sequences come from a human donor in a cohort sampled during active COVID-19.

The chain joins TRBV9 to TRBJ1-1; possibly TRBD1 for D (5 bases). Germline CDR1 and CDR2: SGDLS and YYNGEE. The CDR3 spans 14 residues. The V gene lost 0 bases and the J gene lost 4 bases, with 10 bases spanning the gap. The CDR3 here is CASSVATGPTEAFF. For the CDR3, the DNA is TGTGCCAGCAGCGTAGCTACAGGCCCCACTGAAGCTTTCTTT.

This sequence joins TRBV9 and TRBJ2-6, with D perhaps matching TRBD2 (6 bases). The CDR3 is made up of 17 amino acids. Germline CDR1 SGDLS, CDR2 YYNGEE. V shed 6 bases and J shed 0 bases, with 16 bases lying between them. The CDR3 nucleotides are TGTGCCAGCACTCGTTCCCTAGCGAGCTCTGGGGCCAACGTCCTGACTTTC. This encodes CASTRSLASSGANVLTF.

To note about this clone: At one end the junction does not follow the germline gene, possibly because of a read error. This chain uses TRBV6-2 or TRBV6-3 with TRBJ2-6, with D perhaps TRBD2 (5 bases). Germline V gene sequence: CDR1 MNHEY, CDR2 SVGEGT. CDR3 length equals 16 residues. The CDR3 nucleotides read TGTGCCAGCAGTAACTCAGGACTCTCTGGGGCCAACGTCCTGACTTTC. This encodes CASSNSGLSGANVLTF.

The genes are TRBV7-2 and TRBJ1-2; 7 positions match TRBD1. This CDR3 is built from 14 residues. V lost 5 bases to trimming and J lost 2 bases; unmatched junction nucleotides: 5. Germline V lookup: CDR1 SGHTA, CDR2 FQGNSA. CDR3 residues: CASSRDRGNYGYTF. CDR3 in DNA: TGTGCCAGCAGCAGGGACAGAGGAAACTATGGCTACACCTTC.

The V gene is TRBV5-4, the J gene TRBJ2-5; TRBD2 matches 9 bases. Trimming removed 4 bases from V and 4 bases from J; junction bases left unmatched: 14. Germline-derived CDR1 and CDR2 are SGHNT and YYREEE (reference sequence). The CDR3 runs to 17 residues. This CDR3 reads CASSPTLAGGRGETQYF. Here the CDR3 DNA reads TGTGCCAGCAGCCCCACTCTGGCGGGGGGGCGGGGAGAGACCCAGTACTTC.

This chain links TRBV7-6 with TRBJ2-1; 8 nucleotides line up with TRBD1. CDR1 is SGHVS and CDR2 is FNYEAQ in the germline V gene. V lost 4 bases to trimming and J lost 9 bases; unmatched junction nucleotides: 11. CDR3 length: 15 amino acids. The CDR3 loop reads CASSSERTGTGEQFF. CDR3 nucleotides: TGTGCCAGCAGCTCGGAACGGACAGGGACCGGTGAGCAGTTCTTC.

The chain is built from TRBV9 and TRBJ2-5, with D maybe TRBD2 (6 bases). V gave up 2 bases and J gave up 5 bases, with 16 bases separating them. CDR3 length equals 15 residues. CDR1 and CDR2 (germline): SGDLS, YYNGEE. Written as DNA, the CDR3 is TGTGCCAGCAGCGTGGGATGGGGGACTGGGGAGACCCAGTACTTC. Translation: CASSVGWGTGETQYF.

The chain employs TRBV5-1 and TRBJ2-5, with D possibly being TRBD2 (6 bases). The length of the CDR3 is 15 residues. The V gene's germline CDR1 is SGHRS and CDR2 YFSETQ. Trimming cost V 2 bases and J 1 base, with 12 bases left between them. The CDR3 sequence is CASSFGGSGQETQYF. CDR3 nucleotides: TGCGCCAGCAGCTTTGGGGGGTCGGGCCAAGAGACCCAGTACTTC. The entire variable domain, with the rest obtained from reference TRBV5-1 and TRBJ2-5, is as follows: KAGVTQTPRYLIKTRGQQVTLSCSPISGHRSVSWYQQTPGQGLQFLFEYFSETQRNKGNFPGRFSGRQFSNSRSEMNVSTLELGDSALYLCASSFGGSGQETQYFGPGTRLLVL.

The chain uses TRBV18 and TRBJ2-3; D may be TRBD2 (6 bases). CDR1 is KGHSH and CDR2 is LQKENI in the germline V gene. The CDR3 is made up of 17 amino acids. V dropped 2 bases and J dropped 2 bases, with 17 bases sitting between them. Here the CDR3 DNA reads TGTGCCAGCTCACCAAATACCGGGAGACTCACCACAGATACGCAGTATTTT. This gives the protein CASSPNTGRLTTDTQYF.

The genes are TRBV18 and TRBJ1-6; D remains unclear. This CDR3 spans 14 amino acids. Deletions cut 1 base from V and 7 bases from J, with 8 bases between. The germline V gene encodes CDR1 KGHSH and CDR2 LQKENI. DNA of the CDR3: TGTGCCAGCTCACCACTGAACGGGAATTCACCCCTCCACTTT. This encodes CASSPLNGNSPLHF.

V is TRBV2 and J is TRBJ1-5; a weak D match, TRBD1 (5 bases). This CDR3 is 14 amino acids long. Germline V CDR1 and CDR2: SNHLY, FYNNEI. V shed 3 bases and J shed 7 bases, with 13 bases lying between them. CDR3 sequence (DNA): TGTGCCAGCAGTGATTTAGGGGTGGGGCAGCCCCAGCATTTT. This translates into CASSDLGVGQPQHF.

The V gene is TRBV18, the J gene TRBJ1-1; 7 nucleotides agree with TRBD1. With 5 bases clipped from V and 8 bases from J, the junction kept 8 bases outside the gene matches. Germline V CDR1 and CDR2: KGHSH, LQKENI. This CDR3 has 13 amino acids. Here the CDR3 DNA reads TGTGCCAGCTCATTGGACAGGCGGTCGGAAGCTTTCTTT. Its protein product is CASSLDRRSEAFF. The whole variable domain, remainder taken from reference TRBV18 and TRBJ1-1, is NAGVMQNPRHLVRRRGQEARLRCSPMKGHSHVYWYRQLPEEGLKFMVYLQKENIIDESGMPKERFSAEFPKEGPSILRIQQVVRGDSAAYFCASSLDRRSEAFFGQGTRLTVV.